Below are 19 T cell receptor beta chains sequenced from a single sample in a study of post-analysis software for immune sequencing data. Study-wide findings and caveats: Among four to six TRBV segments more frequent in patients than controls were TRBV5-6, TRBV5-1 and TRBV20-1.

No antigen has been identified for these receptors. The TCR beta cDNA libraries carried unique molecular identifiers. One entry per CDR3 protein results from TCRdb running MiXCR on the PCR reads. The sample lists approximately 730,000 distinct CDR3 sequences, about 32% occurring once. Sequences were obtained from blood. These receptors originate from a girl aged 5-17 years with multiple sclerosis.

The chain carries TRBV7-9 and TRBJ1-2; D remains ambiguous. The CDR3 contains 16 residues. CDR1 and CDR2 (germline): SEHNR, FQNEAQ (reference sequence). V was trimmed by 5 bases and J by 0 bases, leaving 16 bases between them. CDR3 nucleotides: TGTGCCAGCAGCGACCCGACACGGTCCCCTAACTATGGCTACACCTTC. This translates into CASSDPTRSPNYGYTF.

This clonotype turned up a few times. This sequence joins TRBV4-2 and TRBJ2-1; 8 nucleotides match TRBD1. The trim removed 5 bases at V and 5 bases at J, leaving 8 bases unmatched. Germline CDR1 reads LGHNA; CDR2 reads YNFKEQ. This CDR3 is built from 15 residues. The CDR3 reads CASSRGETGDNEQFF. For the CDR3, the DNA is TGTGCCAGCAGCAGAGGAGAGACAGGGGACAATGAGCAGTTCTTC.

For the CDR3, the DNA is TGCAGTGCTAGAGATCGAAGGCTAGCGGGAGGAGATGAGCAGTTCTTC. It yields the protein CSARDRRLAGGDEQFF. This chain links TRBV20-1 with TRBJ2-1, with 11 bases lining up with TRBD2. The CDR3 loop spans 16 amino acids. V was clipped by 0 bases and J by 8 bases; unmatched bases: 9. Looked up from germline, CDR1 is DFQATT and CDR2 is SNEGSKA (reference sequence).

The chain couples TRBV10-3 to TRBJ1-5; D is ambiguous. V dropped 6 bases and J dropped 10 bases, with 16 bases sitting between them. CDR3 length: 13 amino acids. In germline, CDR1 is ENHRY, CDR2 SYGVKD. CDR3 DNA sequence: TGTGCCATCAGGGACTCCGACGCGGAACCCCAGCATTTT. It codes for CAIRDSDAEPQHF.

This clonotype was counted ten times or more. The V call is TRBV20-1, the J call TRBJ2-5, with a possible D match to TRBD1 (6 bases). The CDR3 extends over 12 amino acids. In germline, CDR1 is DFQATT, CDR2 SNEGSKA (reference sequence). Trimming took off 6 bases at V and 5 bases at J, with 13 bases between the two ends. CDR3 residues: CSARQDGETQYF. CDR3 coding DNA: TGCAGTGCGCGACAGGATGGGGAGACCCAGTACTTC.

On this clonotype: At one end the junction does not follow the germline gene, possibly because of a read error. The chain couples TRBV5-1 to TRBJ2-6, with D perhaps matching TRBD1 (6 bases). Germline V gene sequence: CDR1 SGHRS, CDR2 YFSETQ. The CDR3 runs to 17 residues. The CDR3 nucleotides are TGCGCCAGCAGCGGGGGCTTACAGGGTTCTGGGGTCAACGTCCTGACTTTC. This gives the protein CASSGGLQGSGVNVLTF.

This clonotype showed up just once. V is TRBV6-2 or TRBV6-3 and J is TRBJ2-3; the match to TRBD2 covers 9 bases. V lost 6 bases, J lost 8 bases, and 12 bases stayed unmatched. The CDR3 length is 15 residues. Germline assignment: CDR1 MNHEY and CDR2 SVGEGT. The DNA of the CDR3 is TGTGCCAGCAGCATAGCGGGAGCCAGAGGAATTACGCAGTATTTT. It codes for CASSIAGARGITQYF.

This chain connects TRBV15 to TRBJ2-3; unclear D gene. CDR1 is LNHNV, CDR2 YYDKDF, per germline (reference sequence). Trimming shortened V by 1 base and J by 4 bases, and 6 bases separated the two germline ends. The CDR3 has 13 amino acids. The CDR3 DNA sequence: TGTGCCACCAGCAGAGGACTCTCAGATACGCAGTATTTT. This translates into CATSRGLSDTQYF.

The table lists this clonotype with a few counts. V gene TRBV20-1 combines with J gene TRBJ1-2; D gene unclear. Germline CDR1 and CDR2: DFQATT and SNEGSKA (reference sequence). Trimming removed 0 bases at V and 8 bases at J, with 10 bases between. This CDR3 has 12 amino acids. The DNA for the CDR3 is TGCAGTGCTAGAGATCTGGGTAACGGCTACACCTTC. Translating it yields CSARDLGNGYTF.

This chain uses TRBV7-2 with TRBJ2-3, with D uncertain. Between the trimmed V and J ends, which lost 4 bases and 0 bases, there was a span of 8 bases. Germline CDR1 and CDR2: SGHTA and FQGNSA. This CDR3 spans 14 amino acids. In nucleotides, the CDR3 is TGTGCCAGCAGCTCCACATTTAGCACAGATACGCAGTATTTT. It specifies CASSSTFSTDTQYF.

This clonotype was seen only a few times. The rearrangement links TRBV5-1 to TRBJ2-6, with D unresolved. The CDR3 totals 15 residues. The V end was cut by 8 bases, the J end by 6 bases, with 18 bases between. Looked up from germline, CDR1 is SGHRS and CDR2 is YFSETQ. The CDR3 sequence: CARPAGPQVANVLTF. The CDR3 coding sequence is TGCGCCAGACCGGCCGGGCCCCAGGTGGCCAACGTCCTGACTTTC.

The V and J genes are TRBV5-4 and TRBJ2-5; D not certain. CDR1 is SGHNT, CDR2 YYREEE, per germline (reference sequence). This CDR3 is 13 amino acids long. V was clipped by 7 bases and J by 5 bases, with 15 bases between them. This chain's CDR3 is CASYLKGSETQYF. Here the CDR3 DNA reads TGTGCCAGCTACCTCAAGGGTTCCGAGACCCAGTACTTC. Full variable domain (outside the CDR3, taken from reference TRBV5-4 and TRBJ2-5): ETGVTQSPTHLIKTRGQQVTLRCSSQSGHNTVSWYQQALGQGPQFIFQYYREEENGRGNFPPRFSGLQFPNYSSELNVNALELDDSALYLCASYLKGSETQYFGPGTRLLVL.

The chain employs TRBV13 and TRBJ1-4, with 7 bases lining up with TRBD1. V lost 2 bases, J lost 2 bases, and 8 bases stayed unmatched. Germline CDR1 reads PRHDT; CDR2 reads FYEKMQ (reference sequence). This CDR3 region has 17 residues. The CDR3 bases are TGTGCCAGCAGCTTAAGCCCGACAGGGCGGACTAATGAAAAACTGTTTTTT. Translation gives CASSLSPTGRTNEKLFF.

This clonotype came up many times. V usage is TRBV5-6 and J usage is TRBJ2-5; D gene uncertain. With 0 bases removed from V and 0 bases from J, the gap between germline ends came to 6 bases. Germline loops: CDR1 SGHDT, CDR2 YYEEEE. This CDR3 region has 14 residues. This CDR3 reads CASSLESYQETQYF. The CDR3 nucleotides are TGTGCCAGCAGCTTGGAGAGCTACCAAGAGACCCAGTACTTC.

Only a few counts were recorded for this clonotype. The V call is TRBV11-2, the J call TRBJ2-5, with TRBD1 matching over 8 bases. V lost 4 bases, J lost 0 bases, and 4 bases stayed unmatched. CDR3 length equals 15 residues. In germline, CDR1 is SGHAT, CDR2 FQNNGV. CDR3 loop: CASSWGTGNQETQYF. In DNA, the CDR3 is TGTGCCAGCAGCTGGGGGACAGGCAACCAAGAGACCCAGTACTTC.

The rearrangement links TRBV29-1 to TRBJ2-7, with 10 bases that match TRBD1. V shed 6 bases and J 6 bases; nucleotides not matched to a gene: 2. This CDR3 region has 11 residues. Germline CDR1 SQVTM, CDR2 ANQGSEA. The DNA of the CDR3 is TGCAGCGTGGGACAGGGGAGCGAGCAGTACTTC. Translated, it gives CSVGQGSEQYF.

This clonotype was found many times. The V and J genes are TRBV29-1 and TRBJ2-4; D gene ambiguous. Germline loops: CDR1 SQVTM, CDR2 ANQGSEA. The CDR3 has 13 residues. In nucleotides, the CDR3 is TGCAGTGCATTGAATTTCGGCAAAAACATTCAGTACTTC. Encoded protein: CSALNFGKNIQYF.

CDR3 sequence reads: CASSLLGGYEQYF. The CDR3 DNA follows: TGCGCCAGCAGCCTTCTAGGGGGGTACGAGCAGTACTTC. The chain carries TRBV4-3 and TRBJ2-7; possibly TRBD1 or TRBD2 for D (6 bases each). V lost 4 bases to trimming and J lost 4 bases, with 11 bases between them. The CDR3 is 13 amino acids. Germline CDR1 LGHNA, CDR2 YSLEER.

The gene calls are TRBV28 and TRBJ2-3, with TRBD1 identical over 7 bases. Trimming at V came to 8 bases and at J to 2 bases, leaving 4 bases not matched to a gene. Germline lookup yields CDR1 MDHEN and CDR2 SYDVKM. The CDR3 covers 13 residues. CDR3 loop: CASRDSLTDTQYF. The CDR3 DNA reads TGTGCCAGCCGGGACAGCCTCACAGATACGCAGTATTTT. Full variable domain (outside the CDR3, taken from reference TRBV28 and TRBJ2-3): DVKVTQSSRYLVKRTGEKVFLECVQDMDHENMFWYRQDPGLGLRLIYFSYDVKMKEKGDIPEGYSVSREKKERFSLILESASTNQTSMYLCASRDSLTDTQYFGPGTRLTVL.